Each of the 32 T cell receptor beta chains below was sequenced from the same sample in a study of cytomegalovirus exposure and HLA in healthy donors. A multiplex PCR was run with 60 Vbeta primers and 13 Jbeta primers. The protocol was immunoSEQ multiplex PCR, while the TCRdb copy is restricted to in-frame clones and leaves out a portion. There are roughly 100,000 clones in the sample; about four fifths occur only once, and roughly 3.5% lies in the top ten. Sequencing was done on a sample of PBMCs. These receptors originate from a male donor in good health and CMV-seropositive.

As for this clone: In the same sample, other DNA sequences code for this CDR3. This rearrangement joins TRBV5-1 to TRBJ1-1; TRBD1 matches at 7 bases. V shed 4 bases, J shed 0 bases, and the junction held 3 bases outside the gene matches. Germline-derived CDR1 and CDR2 are SGHRS and YFSETQ. The CDR3 has 14 amino acids. CDR3 sequence (DNA): TGCGCCAGCAGCGCCGGGACAGTGAACACTGAAGCTTTCTTT. The encoded protein is CASSAGTVNTEAFF.

The chain carries TRBV5-1 and TRBJ2-3; 7 bases are shared with TRBD2. The CDR3 spans 16 residues. J was trimmed by 2 bases and V by 4 bases; bases with no gene match: 10. The germline CDR1 and CDR2 sequences are SGHRS and YFSETQ. CDR3 protein: CASSPGASGLTDTQYF. The CDR3 DNA reads as TGCGCCAGCAGCCCTGGGGCTAGCGGACTCACAGATACGCAGTATTTT.

The gene calls are TRBV18 and TRBJ2-1; 8 nucleotides agree with TRBD1. Germline CDR1 KGHSH, CDR2 LQKENI. Trimming at V came to 4 bases and at J to 0 bases, leaving 5 bases not matched to a gene. This CDR3 contains 16 residues. CDR3 sequence reads: CASSLGQGLSYNEQFF. The CDR3 DNA is TGTGCCAGCTCACTTGGACAGGGCCTCTCCTACAATGAGCAGTTCTTC.

The chain uses TRBV4-3 and TRBJ1-1; D ambiguous. Germline values: CDR1 LGHNA, CDR2 YSLEER. The V and J ends lost 4 bases and 6 bases respectively, with 15 bases between them. The CDR3 extends over 14 amino acids. The CDR3 loop reads CASSLQLRGSEAFF. The CDR3 DNA is TGCGCCAGCAGCCTGCAGCTCCGCGGGTCTGAAGCTTTCTTT.

This sequence joins TRBV30 and TRBJ1-1, with 10 nucleotides matching TRBD1. After removal of 6 bases from V and 4 bases from J, the junction contained 14 bases not matched to a gene. This CDR3 has 16 amino acids. CDR1 GTSNPN and CDR2 SVGIG come from the germline V gene (reference sequence). The CDR3 sequence is CACVLRDRGKATEAFF. The DNA of the CDR3 is TGTGCCTGCGTGCTCCGGGACAGGGGCAAGGCCACTGAAGCTTTCTTT.

This clone was seen a few times. The rearrangement links TRBV5-1 to TRBJ1-1, with D maybe TRBD1 (5 bases). V dropped 3 bases and J dropped 6 bases, with 15 bases sitting between them. The CDR3 consists of 14 residues. Germline V CDR1 and CDR2: SGHRS, YFSETQ. CDR3 sequence reads: CASSSGVFSPEAFF. CDR3 coding DNA: TGCGCCAGCAGCTCGGGGGTCTTCTCCCCTGAAGCTTTCTTT.

Only a few counts were recorded for this clone. This rearrangement joins TRBV7-2 to TRBJ1-6; D perhaps matches TRBD1 (6 bases). The V end was cut by 6 bases, the J end by 7 bases, with 22 bases between. The CDR3 totals 17 residues. Per germline, CDR1 SGHTA and CDR2 FQGNSA. The CDR3 DNA reads as TGTGCCAGCAGTTCTCCTCAGGGGCCCCTTCTCAATTCACCCCTCCACTTT. Protein product: CASSSPQGPLLNSPLHF.

This sequence joins TRBV11-2 and TRBJ1-2; D perhaps matches TRBD1 (6 bases). Looked up from germline, CDR1 is SGHAT and CDR2 is FQNNGV. CDR3 length: 12 residues. Trimming cost V 7 bases and J 9 bases, with 15 bases left between them. DNA for the CDR3: TGTGCCAGCACACAGCACAGGGTGAGCTACACCTTC. It specifies CASTQHRVSYTF.

The J gene is TRBJ1-1, the V gene TRBV7-8; tentatively, D is TRBD1 (6 bases). The CDR3 is made up of 13 amino acids. V was clipped by 7 bases and J by 0 bases, with 9 bases between them. CDR1 and CDR2 from the germline V gene are SGHVS and FQNEAQ. The CDR3 DNA sequence: TGTGCCAGCAAACAGGGAATGAACACTGAAGCTTTCTTT. This encodes CASKQGMNTEAFF.

This CDR3 is CASSEPPRGYTF. The CDR3 DNA reads TGTGCCAGCAGTGAACCCCCCAGGGGCTACACCTTC. This chain connects TRBV25-1 to TRBJ1-2, with D hard to call. V lost 2 bases to trimming and J lost 8 bases, with 9 bases between them. The CDR3 sequence is 12 residues long. The germline V gene has CDR1 MGHDK and CDR2 SYGVNS.

The CDR3 nucleotides are TGTGCCAGTCTAAAGGAGAGCAATCAGCCCCAGCATTTT. Protein: CASLKESNQPQHF. The genes are TRBV2 and TRBJ1-5; unclear D gene. Germline-derived CDR1 and CDR2 are SNHLY and FYNNEI. V lost 9 bases and J lost 1, with 10 bases in between. The CDR3 length is 13 residues.

Of note for this clone: An end of the junction differs from the germline gene, which may be a read error. V gene TRBV30 combines with J gene TRBJ1-2, with D unclear. The CDR3 is made up of 10 amino acids. Germline values: CDR1 GTSNPN, CDR2 SVGIG (reference sequence). CDR3 nucleotide sequence: TGTGCCTGGAGTGATGACTCCATAATCTTC. Protein product: CAWSDDSIIF. Full variable domain (rest looked up from reference TRBV30 and TRBJ1-2): SQTIHQWPATLVQPVGSPLSLECTVEGTSNPNLYWYRQAAGRGLQLLFYSVGIGQISSEVPQNLSASRPQDRQFILSSKKLLLSDSGFYLCAWSDDSIIFGSGTRLTVV.

Only a few counts were recorded for this clone. J is TRBJ1-1 and V is TRBV4-2; D perhaps matches TRBD1 (5 bases). The ends were cut back, 0 bases at V and 1 base at J, with 15 bases in the middle. CDR1 LGHNA and CDR2 YNFKEQ come from the germline V gene. The CDR3 runs 17 residues. The CDR3 sequence: CASSQDSERGRNTEAFF. The DNA for the CDR3 is TGTGCCAGCAGCCAAGATTCCGAAAGGGGAAGGAACACTGAAGCTTTCTTT.

The chain couples TRBV18 to TRBJ1-1, with D tentatively TRBD1 (6 bases). Germline V CDR1 and CDR2: KGHSH, LQKENI. The CDR3 is 12 residues long. Trimming pared 6 bases from V and 5 bases from J, leaving 10 bases between. CDR3 DNA sequence: TGTGCCAGCTCTCTCACAGGGACTGAAGCTTTCTTT. Translating gives CASSLTGTEAFF. The full variable domain, rest sourced from reference TRBV18 and TRBJ1-1, is NAGVMQNPRHLVRRRGQEARLRCSPMKGHSHVYWYRQLPEEGLKFMVYLQKENIIDESGMPKERFSAEFPKEGPSILRIQQVVRGDSAAYFCASSLTGTEAFFGQGTRLTVV.

This clone was seen only once. The chain is built from TRBV18 and TRBJ1-1; TRBD1 matches at 7 bases. The CDR3 runs to 14 residues. Germline V lookup: CDR1 KGHSH, CDR2 LQKENI. J gave up 3 bases and V 4 bases, and 5 bases lay outside the gene matches. The CDR3 reads CASSLNQGDTEAFF. The CDR3 DNA is TGTGCCAGCTCACTAAACCAGGGGGACACTGAAGCTTTCTTT. Looking up the rest from reference TRBV18 and TRBJ1-1 gives the full variable domain: NAGVMQNPRHLVRRRGQEARLRCSPMKGHSHVYWYRQLPEEGLKFMVYLQKENIIDESGMPKERFSAEFPKEGPSILRIQQVVRGDSAAYFCASSLNQGDTEAFFGQGTRLTVV.

The rearrangement uses TRBV2 and TRBJ1-1; tentative D call: TRBD1 (5 bases). CDR3 length: 16 residues. V lost 4 bases, J lost 1 base, and 16 bases lay in between. Per the germline V gene, CDR1 is SNHLY and CDR2 is FYNNEI. The CDR3 sequence is CASSVSGTRSNTEAFF. DNA of the CDR3: TGTGCCAGCAGTGTCTCCGGGACTCGTTCGAACACTGAAGCTTTCTTT.

The V gene is TRBV9, the J gene TRBJ1-2; the match to TRBD1 covers 9 bases. The CDR3 runs to 13 residues. The trim removed 2 bases at V and 7 bases at J, leaving 3 bases unmatched. Germline CDR1 reads SGDLS; CDR2 reads YYNGEE. The CDR3 reads CASSVRQGGGYTF. DNA for the CDR3: TGTGCCAGCAGCGTGCGACAGGGGGGTGGCTACACCTTC. Supplemented by reference TRBV9 and TRBJ1-2, the full variable domain reads DSGVTQTPKHLITATGQRVTLRCSPRSGDLSVYWYQQSLDQGLQFLIQYYNGEERAKGNILERFSAQQFPDLHSELNLSSLELGDSALYFCASSVRQGGGYTFGSGTRLTVV.

The V and J genes are TRBV10-1 and TRBJ2-2, with a weak D call TRBD1 (5 bases). Trimming shortened V by 3 bases and J by 3 bases, and 14 bases separated the two germline ends. The CDR3 sequence is 16 residues long. Germline loops: CDR1 WNHNN, CDR2 SYGVQD (reference sequence). In nucleotides, the CDR3 is TGCGCCAGCAGTGACCCCGACAGTGGGTACACCGGGGAGCTGTTTTTT. It translates to CASSDPDSGYTGELFF.

V and J are TRBV5-6 and TRBJ2-2, with 7 bases fitting TRBD2. The CDR3 consists of 15 residues. Germline assignment: CDR1 SGHDT and CDR2 YYEEEE. The V gene end was trimmed by 3 bases and the J gene end by 4 bases; junction bases not matched to a gene: 6. The CDR3 loop is CASSSGGEGTGELFF. The CDR3 region has the DNA TGTGCCAGCAGCTCGGGGGGAGAGGGCACCGGGGAGCTGTTTTTT.

This chain uses TRBV7-9 with TRBJ2-1; 7 nucleotides line up with TRBD1. With 3 bases clipped from V and 4 bases from J, the junction kept 3 bases outside the gene matches. The CDR3 is 14 amino acids. Germline V gene sequence: CDR1 SEHNR, CDR2 FQNEAQ (reference sequence). CDR3 loop: CASSFRDSYNEQFF. CDR3 bases: TGTGCCAGCAGCTTCCGGGACAGTTACAATGAGCAGTTCTTC. Complete variable domain (other parts from reference TRBV7-9 and TRBJ2-1): DTGVSQNPRHKITKRGQNVTFRCDPISEHNRLYWYRQTLGQGPEFLTYFQNEAQLEKSRLLSDRFSAERPKGSFSTLEIQRTEQGDSAMYLCASSFRDSYNEQFFGPGTRLTVL.

This clone has more than one count but fewer than ten. The chain employs TRBV10-1 and TRBJ1-2; maybe TRBD1 (6 bases). Trimming removed 5 bases from V and 2 bases from J, with 9 bases in between. This CDR3 has 13 residues. Germline V lookup: CDR1 WNHNN, CDR2 SYGVQD (reference sequence). DNA of the CDR3: TGCGCCAGCAGTTTTGGACAGAACTATGGCTACACCTTC. The encoded protein is CASSFGQNYGYTF.

This clone was seen once. The chain carries TRBV5-1 and TRBJ2-2, with D perhaps TRBD1 (6 bases). Looked up from germline, CDR1 is SGHRS and CDR2 is YFSETQ. V lost 1 base to trimming and J lost 1 base, with 8 bases between them. The CDR3 runs 15 residues. The CDR3 sequence is CASSLSRGNTGELFF. The CDR3 DNA reads TGCGCCAGCAGCTTGAGCAGGGGGAACACCGGGGAGCTGTTTTTT.

This chain uses TRBV27 with TRBJ1-2; 9 bases map to TRBD1. CDR3 length: 14 amino acids. CDR1 and CDR2 from the germline V gene are MNHEY and SMNVEV (reference sequence). After removal of 5 bases from V and 2 bases from J, the junction contained 3 bases not matched to a gene. The CDR3 reads CASSQGQGNYGYTF. Written as DNA, the CDR3 is TGTGCCAGCAGTCAGGGACAGGGCAACTATGGCTACACCTTC.

The chain links TRBV30 to TRBJ1-3, with 11 bases identical to TRBD1. The germline V gene has CDR1 GTSNPN and CDR2 SVGIG (reference sequence). V shed 3 bases and J 2 bases; nucleotides not matched to a gene: 3. This CDR3 spans 15 amino acids. Written as DNA, the CDR3 is TGTGCCTGGAGGGGGACAGGGGGGGCTGGAAACACCATATATTTT. Translation: CAWRGTGGAGNTIYF. The full variable domain, with the rest looked up from reference TRBV30 and TRBJ1-3, is SQTIHQWPATLVQPVGSPLSLECTVEGTSNPNLYWYRQAAGRGLQLLFYSVGIGQISSEVPQNLSASRPQDRQFILSSKKLLLSDSGFYLCAWRGTGGAGNTIYFGEGSWLTVV.

The gene calls are TRBV7-8 and TRBJ1-2; D ambiguous. V was trimmed by 5 bases and J by 0 bases, leaving 7 bases between them. The CDR3 sequence is 13 residues long. CDR1 is SGHVS, CDR2 FQNEAQ, per germline. CDR3 DNA sequence: TGTGCCAGCAGCCCGGGAGCTAACTATGGCTACACCTTC. This codes for CASSPGANYGYTF.

The chain carries TRBV7-6 and TRBJ2-2; tentative D call: TRBD2 (5 bases). The germline gives CDR1 SGHVS, CDR2 FNYEAQ. The CDR3 has 16 amino acids. Trimming cost V 0 bases and J 7 bases, with 15 bases left between them. CDR3 in DNA: TGTGCCAGCAGCTTAGCGATTTGGAATGGAGGCGGGGAGCTGTTTTTT. Its translation: CASSLAIWNGGGELFF.

The rearrangement links TRBV5-1 to TRBJ1-3; D is possibly TRBD1 (6 bases). The CDR3 is 13 amino acids. Germline values: CDR1 SGHRS, CDR2 YFSETQ. Trimming took 4 bases from V and 4 from J, leaving 9 bases between them. The CDR3 spells CASSLGTGNTIYF. The DNA of the CDR3 is TGCGCCAGCAGCCTAGGGACAGGAAACACCATATATTTT.

In this sample, this clone turned up a few times. The rearrangement links TRBV4-2 to TRBJ1-1; TRBD1 might be the D (5 bases). V was trimmed by 6 bases and J by 1 base, leaving 12 bases between them. The CDR3 is 14 residues long. Per germline, CDR1 LGHNA and CDR2 YNFKEQ. The CDR3 coding sequence is TGTGCCAGCAGGCTCCCAACAGGGAACACTGAAGCTTTCTTT. It encodes CASRLPTGNTEAFF.

V and J are TRBV29-1 and TRBJ2-3; D unclear. V was pared by 2 bases and J by 1 base, with 7 bases between. Germline-derived CDR1 and CDR2 are SQVTM and ANQGSEA. There are 13 residues in the CDR3. CDR3 DNA: TGCAGCGTTGAAAGCCTGGGCACAGATACGCAGTATTTT. Its protein is CSVESLGTDTQYF.

The V and J genes are TRBV10-3 and TRBJ2-3, with D possibly being TRBD1 (6 bases). CDR3 size: 13 residues. The V end was cut by 10 bases, the J end by 3 bases, with 14 bases between. Germline CDR1 is ENHRY and CDR2 is SYGVKD. The CDR3 bases are TGTGCCAGCCAGGGGAAAGTTACAGATACGCAGTATTTT. It translates to CASQGKVTDTQYF.

V usage is TRBV4-2 and J usage is TRBJ1-1, with D unresolved. The length of the CDR3 is 14 residues. The germline V gene encodes CDR1 LGHNA and CDR2 YNFKEQ. V lost 4 bases to trimming and J lost 0 bases, with 9 bases between them. Written as DNA, the CDR3 is TGTGCCAGCAGCCGATCAGGTTTGAACACTGAAGCTTTCTTT. Protein: CASSRSGLNTEAFF.

The genes are TRBV19 and TRBJ1-6, with D maybe TRBD1 (5 bases). Germline V lookup: CDR1 LNHDA, CDR2 SQIVND (reference sequence). The CDR3 is made up of 15 amino acids. Trimming left V 5 bases short and J 11 bases short, with 19 bases between. CDR3 DNA sequence: TGTGCCAGTAGTTCCTCCCCGAGGGGCGGGACACCCCTCCACTTT. Protein product: CASSSSPRGGTPLHF.